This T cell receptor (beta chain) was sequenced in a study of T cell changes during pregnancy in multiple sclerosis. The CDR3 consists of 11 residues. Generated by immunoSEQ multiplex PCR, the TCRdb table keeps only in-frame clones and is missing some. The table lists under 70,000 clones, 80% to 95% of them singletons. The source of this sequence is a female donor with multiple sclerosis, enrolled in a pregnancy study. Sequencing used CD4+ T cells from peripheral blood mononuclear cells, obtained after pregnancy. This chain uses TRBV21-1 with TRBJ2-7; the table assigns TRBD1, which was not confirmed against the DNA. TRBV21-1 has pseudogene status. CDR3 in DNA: TGTGCCAGTCCTACAGAGTACGAGCAGTACTTC. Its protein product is CASPTEYEQYF.